The sequence of this T cell receptor beta chain was determined in a study of blood T cell repertoires in COVID-19. The wider study: COVID-19 samples from acute and convalescent phases originated in the United States, Italy and Spain. Nucleic acid was either cDNA or gDNA, and it came from T cells, B-cell-depleted T cells, or PBMCs.

Clones were read by immunoSEQ multiplex PCR, and TCRdb kept only the in-frame ones, dropping some. The repertoire includes roughly 100,000 clones, approximately 77% of them detected once, and approximately 10% sits in the top ten. This clone occurred a few times. The TCR was taken from a woman of 80 years or more with acute or convalescent COVID-19. Sequenced sample: peripheral blood.

The CDR3 DNA reads TGTGCCAGCAGTCACGGAGGGGAAGCTTTCTTT. Amino acids: CASSHGGEAFF. The chain couples TRBV6-2 or TRBV6-3 to TRBJ1-1; no definite D call. The V and J ends lost 5 bases and 8 bases respectively, with 9 bases between them. From germline, CDR1 is MNHEY and CDR2 SVGEGT. The CDR3 length is 11 residues.